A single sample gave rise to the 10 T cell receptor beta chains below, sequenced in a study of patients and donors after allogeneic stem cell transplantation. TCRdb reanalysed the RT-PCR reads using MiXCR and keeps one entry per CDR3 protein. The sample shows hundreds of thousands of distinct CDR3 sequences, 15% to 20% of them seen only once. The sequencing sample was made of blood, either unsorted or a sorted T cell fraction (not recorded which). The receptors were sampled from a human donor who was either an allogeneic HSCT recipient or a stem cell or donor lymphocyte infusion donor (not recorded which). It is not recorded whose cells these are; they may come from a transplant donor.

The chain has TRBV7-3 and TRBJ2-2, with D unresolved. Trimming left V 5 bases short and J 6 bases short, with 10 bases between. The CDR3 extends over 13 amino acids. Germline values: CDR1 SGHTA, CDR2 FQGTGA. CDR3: CASSPVRAGELFF. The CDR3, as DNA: TGTGCCAGCAGCCCCGTTAGGGCCGGGGAGCTGTTTTTT.

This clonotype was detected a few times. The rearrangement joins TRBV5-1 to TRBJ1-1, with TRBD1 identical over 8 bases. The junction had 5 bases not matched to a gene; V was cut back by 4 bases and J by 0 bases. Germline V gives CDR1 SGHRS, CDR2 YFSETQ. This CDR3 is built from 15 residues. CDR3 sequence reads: CASSTGQGLNTEAFF. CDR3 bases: TGCGCCAGCAGCACAGGACAGGGCCTGAACACTGAAGCTTTCTTT. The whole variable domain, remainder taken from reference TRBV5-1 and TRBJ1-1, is KAGVTQTPRYLIKTRGQQVTLSCSPISGHRSVSWYQQTPGQGLQFLFEYFSETQRNKGNFPGRFSGRQFSNSRSEMNVSTLELGDSALYLCASSTGQGLNTEAFFGQGTRLTVV.

CDR3 in DNA: TGTGCCAGCAGTTTAAGGGGTGTCAGCAATCAGCCCCAGCATTTT. This translates into CASSLRGVSNQPQHF. The rearrangement uses TRBV27 and TRBJ1-5; D is possibly TRBD1 (5 bases). Germline assignment: CDR1 MNHEY and CDR2 SMNVEV (reference sequence). The CDR3 length is 15 residues. Trimming took 2 bases from V and 1 from J, leaving 9 bases between them.

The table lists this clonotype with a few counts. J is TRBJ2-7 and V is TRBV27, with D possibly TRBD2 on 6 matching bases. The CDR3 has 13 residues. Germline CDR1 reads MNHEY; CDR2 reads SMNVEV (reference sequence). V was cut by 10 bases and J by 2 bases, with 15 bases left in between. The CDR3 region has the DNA TGTGCCACCACAGACCCTAGCGCCTACGAGCAGTACTTC. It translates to CATTDPSAYEQYF.

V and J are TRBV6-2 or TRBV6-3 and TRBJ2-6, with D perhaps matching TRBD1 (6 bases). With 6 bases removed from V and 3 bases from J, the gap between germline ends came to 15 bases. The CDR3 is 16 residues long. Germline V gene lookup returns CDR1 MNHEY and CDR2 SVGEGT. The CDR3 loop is CASRPDRILGANVLTF. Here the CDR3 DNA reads TGTGCCAGCAGACCCGACAGGATCCTTGGGGCCAACGTCCTGACTTTC.

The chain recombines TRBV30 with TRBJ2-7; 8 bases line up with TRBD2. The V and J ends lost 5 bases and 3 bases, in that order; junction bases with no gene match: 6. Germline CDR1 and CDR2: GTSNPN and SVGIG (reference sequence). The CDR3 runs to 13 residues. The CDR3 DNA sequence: TGTGCCTGGTCCGGGGGGGCAGTCTACGAGCAGTACTTC. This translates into CAWSGGAVYEQYF. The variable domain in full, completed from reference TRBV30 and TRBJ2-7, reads SQTIHQWPATLVQPVGSPLSLECTVEGTSNPNLYWYRQAAGRGLQLLFYSVGIGQISSEVPQNLSASRPQDRQFILSSKKLLLSDSGFYLCAWSGGAVYEQYFGPGTRLTVT.

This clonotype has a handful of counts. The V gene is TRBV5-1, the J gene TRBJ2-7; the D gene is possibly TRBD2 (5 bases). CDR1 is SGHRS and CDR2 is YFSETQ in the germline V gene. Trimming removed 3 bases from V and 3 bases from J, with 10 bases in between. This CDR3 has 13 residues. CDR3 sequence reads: CASSSLGDYEQYF. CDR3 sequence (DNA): TGCGCCAGCAGCTCCCTCGGGGACTACGAGCAGTACTTC.

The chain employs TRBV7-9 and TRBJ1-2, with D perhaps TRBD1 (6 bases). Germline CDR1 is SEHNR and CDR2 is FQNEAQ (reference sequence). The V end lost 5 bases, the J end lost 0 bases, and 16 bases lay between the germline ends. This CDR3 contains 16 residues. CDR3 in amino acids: CASSPGGGQANYGYTF. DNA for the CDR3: TGTGCCAGCAGCCCCGGAGGGGGGCAAGCTAACTATGGCTACACCTTC.

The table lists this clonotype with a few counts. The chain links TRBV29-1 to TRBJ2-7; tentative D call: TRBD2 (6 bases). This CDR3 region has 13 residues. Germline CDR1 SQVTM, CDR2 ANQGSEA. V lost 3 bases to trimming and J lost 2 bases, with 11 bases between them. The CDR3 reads CSVESGHTYEQYF. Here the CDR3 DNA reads TGCAGCGTTGAGAGCGGGCACACCTACGAGCAGTACTTC.

CDR3 sequence reads: CAISVSGTGTTYEQYF. CDR3 bases: TGTGCCATCAGTGTCTCCGGGACAGGGACAACCTACGAGCAGTACTTC. The chain employs TRBV10-3 and TRBJ2-7; TRBD1 aligns across 9 bases. With 4 bases clipped from V and 2 bases from J, the junction kept 9 bases outside the gene matches. The CDR3 is 16 amino acids. Germline values: CDR1 ENHRY, CDR2 SYGVKD.